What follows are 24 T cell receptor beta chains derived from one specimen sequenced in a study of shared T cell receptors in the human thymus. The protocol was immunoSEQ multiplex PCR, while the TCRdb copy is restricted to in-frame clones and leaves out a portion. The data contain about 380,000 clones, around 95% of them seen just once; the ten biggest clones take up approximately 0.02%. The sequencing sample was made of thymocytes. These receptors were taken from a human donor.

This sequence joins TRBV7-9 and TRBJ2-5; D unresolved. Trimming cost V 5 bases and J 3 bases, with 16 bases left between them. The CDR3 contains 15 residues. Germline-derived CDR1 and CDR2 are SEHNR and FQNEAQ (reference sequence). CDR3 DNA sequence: TGTGCCAGCAGCACCCCGACGTTCAGAGAAGAGACCCAGTACTTC. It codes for CASSTPTFREETQYF.

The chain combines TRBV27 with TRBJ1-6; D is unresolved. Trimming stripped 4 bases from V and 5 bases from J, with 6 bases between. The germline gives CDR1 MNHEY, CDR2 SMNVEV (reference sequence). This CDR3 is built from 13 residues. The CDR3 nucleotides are TGTGCCAGCAGTTCGGGCCATAATTCACCCCTCCACTTT. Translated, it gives CASSSGHNSPLHF.

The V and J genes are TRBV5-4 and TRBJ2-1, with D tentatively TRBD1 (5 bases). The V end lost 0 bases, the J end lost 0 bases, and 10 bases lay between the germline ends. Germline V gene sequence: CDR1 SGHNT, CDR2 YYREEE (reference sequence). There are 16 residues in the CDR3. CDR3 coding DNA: TGTGCCAGCAGCTTGGGACAGCTGAGCTCCTACAATGAGCAGTTCTTC. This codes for CASSLGQLSSYNEQFF.

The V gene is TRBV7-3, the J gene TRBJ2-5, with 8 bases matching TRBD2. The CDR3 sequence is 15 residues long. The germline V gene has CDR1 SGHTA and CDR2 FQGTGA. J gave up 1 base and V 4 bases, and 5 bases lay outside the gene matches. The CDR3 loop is CASSSPAGGQETQYF. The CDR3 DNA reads TGTGCCAGCAGCTCCCCCGCGGGAGGCCAAGAGACCCAGTACTTC.

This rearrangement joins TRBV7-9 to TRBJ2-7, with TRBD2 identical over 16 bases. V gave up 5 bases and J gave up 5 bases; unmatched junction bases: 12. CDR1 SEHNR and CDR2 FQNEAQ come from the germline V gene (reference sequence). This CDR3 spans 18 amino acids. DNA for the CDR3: TGTGCCAGCAGCCCCCCTTCCGGGACTAGCGGGAGGGTCCACGAGCAGTACTTC. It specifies CASSPPSGTSGRVHEQYF.

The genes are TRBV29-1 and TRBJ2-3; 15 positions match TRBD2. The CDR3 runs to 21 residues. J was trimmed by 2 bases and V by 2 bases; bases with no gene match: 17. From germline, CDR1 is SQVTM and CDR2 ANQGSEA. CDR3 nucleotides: TGCAGCGTTGAACCATGGACTAGCGGGAGGGCCGGGGGGAGGAACACAGATACGCAGTATTTT. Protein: CSVEPWTSGRAGGRNTDTQYF.

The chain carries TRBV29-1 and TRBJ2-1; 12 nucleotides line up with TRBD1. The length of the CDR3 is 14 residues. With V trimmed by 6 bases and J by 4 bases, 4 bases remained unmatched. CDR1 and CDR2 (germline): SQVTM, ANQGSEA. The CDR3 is CSVGQGALYNEQFF. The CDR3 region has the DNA TGCAGCGTGGGACAGGGGGCCTTATACAATGAGCAGTTCTTC.

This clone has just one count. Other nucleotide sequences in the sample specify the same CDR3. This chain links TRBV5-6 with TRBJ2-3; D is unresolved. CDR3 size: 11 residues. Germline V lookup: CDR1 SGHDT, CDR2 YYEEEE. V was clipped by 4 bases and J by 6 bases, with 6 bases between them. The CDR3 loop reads CASSLRDTQYF. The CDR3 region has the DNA TGTGCCAGCAGCCTTAGGGATACGCAGTATTTT.

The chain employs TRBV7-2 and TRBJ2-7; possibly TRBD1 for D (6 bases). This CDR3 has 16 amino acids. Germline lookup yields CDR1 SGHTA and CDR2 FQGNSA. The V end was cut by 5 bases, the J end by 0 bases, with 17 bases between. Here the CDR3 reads CASSTDTRDTSYEQYF. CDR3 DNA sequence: TGTGCCAGCAGCACCGACACTCGGGACACCTCCTACGAGCAGTACTTC.

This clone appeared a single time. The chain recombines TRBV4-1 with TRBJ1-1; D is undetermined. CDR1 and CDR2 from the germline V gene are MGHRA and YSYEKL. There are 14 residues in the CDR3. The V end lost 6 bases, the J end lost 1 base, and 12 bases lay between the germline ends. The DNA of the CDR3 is TGCGCCAGCAGGGAAATAGGTCGGAACACTGAAGCTTTCTTT. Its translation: CASREIGRNTEAFF.

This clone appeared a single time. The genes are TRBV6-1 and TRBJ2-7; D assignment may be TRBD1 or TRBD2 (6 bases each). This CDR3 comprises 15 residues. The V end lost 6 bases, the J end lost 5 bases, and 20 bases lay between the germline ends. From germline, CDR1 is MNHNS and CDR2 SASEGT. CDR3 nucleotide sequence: TGTGCCAGCAGGGGGGGAAACCGGGACAAAGACGAGCAGTACTTC. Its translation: CASRGGNRDKDEQYF.

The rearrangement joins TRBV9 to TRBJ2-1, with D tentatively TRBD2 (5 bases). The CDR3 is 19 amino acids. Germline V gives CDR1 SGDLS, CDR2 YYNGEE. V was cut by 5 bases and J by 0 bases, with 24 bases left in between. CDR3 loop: CASRIVATGPDSSYNEQFF. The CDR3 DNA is TGTGCCAGCAGAATAGTAGCGACGGGTCCCGATAGCTCCTACAATGAGCAGTTCTTC.

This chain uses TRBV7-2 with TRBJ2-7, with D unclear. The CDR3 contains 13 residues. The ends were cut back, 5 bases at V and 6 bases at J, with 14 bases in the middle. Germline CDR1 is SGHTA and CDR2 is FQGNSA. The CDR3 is CASSPGELGEQYF. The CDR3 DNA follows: TGTGCCAGCAGCCCAGGCGAGCTGGGCGAGCAGTACTTC.

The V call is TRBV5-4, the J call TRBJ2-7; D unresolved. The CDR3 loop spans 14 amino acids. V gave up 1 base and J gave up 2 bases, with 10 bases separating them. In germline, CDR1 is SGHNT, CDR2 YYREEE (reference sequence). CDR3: CASSLFSEAYEQYF. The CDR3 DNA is TGTGCCAGCAGCTTGTTTTCGGAAGCCTACGAGCAGTACTTC.

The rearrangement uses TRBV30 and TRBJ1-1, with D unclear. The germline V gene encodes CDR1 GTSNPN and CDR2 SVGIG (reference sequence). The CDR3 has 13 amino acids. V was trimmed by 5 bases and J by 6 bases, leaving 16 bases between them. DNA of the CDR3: TGTGCCTGGTATACCCAAGGTCGGGCTGAAGCTTTCTTT. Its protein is CAWYTQGRAEAFF.

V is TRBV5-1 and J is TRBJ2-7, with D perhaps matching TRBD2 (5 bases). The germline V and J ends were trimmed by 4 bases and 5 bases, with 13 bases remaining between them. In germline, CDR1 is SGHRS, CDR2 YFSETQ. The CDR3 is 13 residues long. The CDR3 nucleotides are TGCGCCAGCAGCCCCCGGTGCGGGCACGAGCAGTACTTC. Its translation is CASSPRCGHEQYF.

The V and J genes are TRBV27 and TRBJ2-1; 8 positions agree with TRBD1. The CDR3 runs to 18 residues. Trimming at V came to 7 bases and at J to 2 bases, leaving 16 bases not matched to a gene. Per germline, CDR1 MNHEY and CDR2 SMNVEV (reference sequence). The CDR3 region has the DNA TGTGCCAGCATCTCATCGCTGGGGGGCAGGGGGCCCTACAATGAGCAGTTCTTC. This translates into CASISSLGGRGPYNEQFF.

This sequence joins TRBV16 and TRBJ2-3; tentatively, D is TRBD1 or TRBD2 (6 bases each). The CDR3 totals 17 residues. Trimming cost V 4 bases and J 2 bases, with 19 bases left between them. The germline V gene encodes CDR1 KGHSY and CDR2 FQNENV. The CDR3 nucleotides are TGTGCCAGCAGCCTCCCCCCGGGGGCCCCCTTCACAGATACGCAGTATTTT. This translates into CASSLPPGAPFTDTQYF.

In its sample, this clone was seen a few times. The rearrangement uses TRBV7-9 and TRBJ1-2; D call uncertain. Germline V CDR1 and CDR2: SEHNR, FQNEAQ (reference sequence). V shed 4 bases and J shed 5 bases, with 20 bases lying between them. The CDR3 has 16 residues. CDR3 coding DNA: TGTGCCAGCAGCTCCCGGTTCGGAGGGTCTGGGTATGGCTACACCTTC. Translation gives CASSSRFGGSGYGYTF.

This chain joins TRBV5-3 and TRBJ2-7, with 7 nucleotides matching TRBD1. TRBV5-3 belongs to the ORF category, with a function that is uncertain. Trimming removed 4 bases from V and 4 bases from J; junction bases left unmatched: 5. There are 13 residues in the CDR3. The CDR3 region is CARSHRQGYEQYF. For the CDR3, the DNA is TGTGCCAGAAGCCACCGACAGGGTTACGAGCAGTACTTC.

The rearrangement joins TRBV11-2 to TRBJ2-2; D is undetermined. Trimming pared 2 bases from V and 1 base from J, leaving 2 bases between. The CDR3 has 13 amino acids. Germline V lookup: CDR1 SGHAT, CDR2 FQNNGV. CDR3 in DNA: TGTGCCAGCAGCTTAAAGAACACCGGGGAGCTGTTTTTT. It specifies CASSLKNTGELFF.

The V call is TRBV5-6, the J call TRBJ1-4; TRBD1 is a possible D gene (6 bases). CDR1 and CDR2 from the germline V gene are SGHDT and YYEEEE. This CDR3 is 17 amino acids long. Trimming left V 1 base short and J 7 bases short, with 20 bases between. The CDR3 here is CASSLTRTATPFEKLFF. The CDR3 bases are TGTGCCAGCAGCTTGACGAGGACAGCCACTCCTTTTGAAAAACTGTTTTTT.

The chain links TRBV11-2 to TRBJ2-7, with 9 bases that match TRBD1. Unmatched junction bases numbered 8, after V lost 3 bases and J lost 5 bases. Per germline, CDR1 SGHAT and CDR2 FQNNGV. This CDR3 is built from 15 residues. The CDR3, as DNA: TGTGCCAGCAGCTTGGGTTGGGACAGGGAAAACGAGCAGTACTTC. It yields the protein CASSLGWDRENEQYF.

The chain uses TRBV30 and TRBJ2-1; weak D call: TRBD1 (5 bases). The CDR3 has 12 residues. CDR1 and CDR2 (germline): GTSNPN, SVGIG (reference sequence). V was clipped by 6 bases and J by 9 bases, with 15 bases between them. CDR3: CACIRQRSEQFF. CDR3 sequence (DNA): TGTGCCTGTATAAGACAGAGGAGTGAGCAGTTCTTC.